This T cell receptor beta chain is from a study of CD8 T cells in Susac syndrome. The RNA, roughly 0.5 to 1 ug, was put through reverse transcription using random hexamers. The TCR beta CDR3 was amplified by immunoSEQ multiplex PCR across 54 Vbeta, 13 Jbeta. Via MiXCR, TCRdb re-called the immunoSEQ multiplex PCR reads, giving one row per CDR3 protein. This table has 150,000 to 200,000 distinct CDR3 sequences, about 93% appearing once. The authors sequenced TCR beta from blood CD8+ and CD4+ T cells. FACS enriched CD8+ TEMRA cells, while bulk CD8+ and CD4+ were negatively isolated. There are 16 residues in the CDR3. Germline loops: CDR1 LGHNA, CDR2 YSLEER. The V and J ends lost 2 bases and 5 bases respectively, with 17 bases between them.

What was sequenced was CD4+ T cells from PBMCs. V and J are TRBV4-3 and TRBJ2-3, with a weak D call TRBD2 (6 bases). This TCR came from a human donor in good health. CDR3 DNA: TGCGCCAGCAGCCAAAATGGTCGGGGGAATGGAGATACGCAGTATTTT. Its protein is CASSQNGRGNGDTQYF.